These 27 T cell receptor beta chains came from one sample sequenced in a study of cytomegalovirus exposure and HLA in healthy donors. PCR employed 60 Vbeta and 13 Jbeta primers. TCRdb keeps only in-frame clones here, not all; method: immunoSEQ multiplex PCR. The sample holds 150,000 to 200,000 clones; around nine tenths are singletons and the top ten take roughly 1.7%. The sequenced sample consisted of PBMCs. The receptors were gathered from a woman aged 18-29 years in good health and CMV-seronegative.

This clone showed up just a few times. The V and J genes are TRBV27 and TRBJ2-4, with D perhaps TRBD1 (6 bases). Germline lookup yields CDR1 MNHEY and CDR2 SMNVEV (reference sequence). Trimming took off 6 bases at V and 6 bases at J, with 12 bases between the two ends. The CDR3 covers 13 residues. Written as DNA, the CDR3 is TGTGCCAGCAGCGGGATAGGGGGAAACATTCAGTACTTC. Translated, it gives CASSGIGGNIQYF.

The V call is TRBV10-1, the J call TRBJ2-7, with 10 bases fitting TRBD2. Trimming at V came to 0 bases and at J to 3 bases, leaving 5 bases not matched to a gene. CDR1 and CDR2 (germline): WNHNN, SYGVQD (reference sequence). The CDR3 totals 16 residues. CDR3 in DNA: TGCGCCAGCAGTGAGTCCTGGGCTAGCGGGAGCTACGAGCAGTACTTC. This gives the protein CASSESWASGSYEQYF.

This chain uses TRBV28 with TRBJ1-1; 7 bases fit TRBD1. This CDR3 has 13 amino acids. In germline, CDR1 is MDHEN, CDR2 SYDVKM. Trimming at V came to 6 bases and at J to 6 bases, leaving 7 bases not matched to a gene. The DNA for the CDR3 is TGTGCCAGCAGCGTGAAGACAGGGCCTGAAGCTTTCTTT. Translation gives CASSVKTGPEAFF.

This clone showed up just once. The chain recombines TRBV4-1 with TRBJ2-5; 8 nucleotides line up with TRBD2. Germline assignment: CDR1 MGHRA and CDR2 YSYEKL. CDR3 size: 13 residues. Losses at the gene ends were 4 bases for V and 10 bases for J; bases not matched to a gene: 8. The CDR3, as DNA: TGCGCCAGCAGCCGTAGCGGGGATAGTGGCCAGTACTTC. It is translated as CASSRSGDSGQYF.

V gene TRBV4-3 combines with J gene TRBJ2-5; 7 positions agree with TRBD1. This CDR3 spans 15 amino acids. Germline CDR1 reads LGHNA; CDR2 reads YSLEER. With 0 bases clipped from V and 3 bases from J, the junction kept 4 bases outside the gene matches. The CDR3 nucleotides read TGCGCCAGCAGCCAAGAATACAGGGGCAAAGAGACCCAGTACTTC. Translation: CASSQEYRGKETQYF.

This chain uses TRBV27 with TRBJ1-2; D is perhaps TRBD1 (5 bases). The ends were cut back, 2 bases at V and 4 bases at J, with 11 bases in the middle. In germline, CDR1 is MNHEY, CDR2 SMNVEV (reference sequence). The CDR3 runs 14 residues. The CDR3 here is CASSLRQGSYGYTF. The CDR3 nucleotides are TGTGCCAGCAGTTTACGGCAGGGTAGCTATGGCTACACCTTC.

Points on this clone: A read error may produce the germline difference seen at one junction end. CDR3 residues: CATSSVGFDNEQFF. The CDR3 coding sequence is TGTGCCACCAGTAGCGTCGGTTTTGACAATGAGCAGTTCTTC. The J gene is TRBJ2-1, the V gene TRBV6-5; D might be TRBD2 (5 bases). The germline V gene encodes CDR1 MNHEY and CDR2 SVGAGI. The CDR3 extends over 14 amino acids.

The rearrangement joins TRBV19 to TRBJ2-1; the D gene is possibly TRBD2 (7 bases). V gave up 3 bases and J gave up 0 bases, with 12 bases separating them. This CDR3 is built from 16 residues. Germline V gene data show CDR1 as LNHDA and CDR2 as SQIVND (reference sequence). The chain's CDR3 is CASSIAGEGSYNEQFF. As DNA, the CDR3 is TGTGCCAGTAGTATCGCAGGGGAGGGCTCCTACAATGAGCAGTTCTTC.

The chain is built from TRBV7-9 and TRBJ2-7; 11 positions match TRBD1. Germline V gene data show CDR1 as SEHNR and CDR2 as FQNEAQ (reference sequence). The ends lost 5 bases at V and 2 bases at J; junction bases unmatched: 17. The CDR3 spans 19 residues. The CDR3 sequence: CASSAVPGTGGKGPYEQYF. For the CDR3, the DNA is TGTGCCAGCAGCGCAGTTCCCGGGACAGGGGGGAAGGGGCCCTACGAGCAGTACTTC.

This chain links TRBV7-9 with TRBJ2-2; 9 bases align to TRBD1. Trimming took 3 bases from V and 5 from J; bases not matched to a gene: 4. Germline V gives CDR1 SEHNR, CDR2 FQNEAQ (reference sequence). The CDR3 contains 15 residues. In DNA, the CDR3 is TGTGCCAGCAGCTTCCGGACAGGGGAAACCGGGGAGCTGTTTTTT. Encoded protein: CASSFRTGETGELFF. Supplemented by reference TRBV7-9 and TRBJ2-2, the full variable domain reads DTGVSQNPRHKITKRGQNVTFRCDPISEHNRLYWYRQTLGQGPEFLTYFQNEAQLEKSRLLSDRFSAERPKGSFSTLEIQRTEQGDSAMYLCASSFRTGETGELFFGEGSRLTVL.

The V gene is TRBV5-1, the J gene TRBJ2-1, with 12 bases fitting TRBD1. V shed 0 bases, J shed 10 bases, and the junction held 5 bases outside the gene matches. CDR1 and CDR2 (germline): SGHRS, YFSETQ. The CDR3 totals 15 residues. The CDR3 region is CASSLGGTGGAEQFF. The CDR3 DNA is TGCGCCAGCAGCTTGGGCGGGACAGGGGGCGCCGAGCAGTTCTTC.

This clone was seen a single time. In DNA, the CDR3 is TGTGCCTGGAGACGAGAACTGAACACTGAAGCTTTCTTT. Protein product: CAWRRELNTEAFF. The V gene is TRBV30, the J gene TRBJ1-1; D unresolved. Trimming stripped 3 bases from V and 0 bases from J, with 8 bases between. The CDR3 loop spans 13 amino acids. CDR1 and CDR2 (germline): GTSNPN, SVGIG (reference sequence).

The table lists this clone with a few counts. The chain combines TRBV10-3 with TRBJ2-7, with unresolved D. Germline CDR1 ENHRY, CDR2 SYGVKD. This CDR3 comprises 12 residues. Deletions cut 3 bases from V and 1 base from J, with 4 bases between. CDR3 region: CAISDPSYEQYF. The CDR3 DNA is TGTGCCATCAGTGACCCGTCCTACGAGCAGTACTTC.

The chain is built from TRBV10-1 and TRBJ1-2; 7 positions agree with TRBD1. Germline lookup yields CDR1 WNHNN and CDR2 SYGVQD (reference sequence). The CDR3 is 16 residues long. V dropped 6 bases and J dropped 4; count of bases not matched to a gene: 14. CDR3 DNA sequence: TGCGCCAGCAGCGGATTCCAAGGACAGGAGCTCTATGGCTACACCTTC. Translation: CASSGFQGQELYGYTF.

This rearrangement joins TRBV7-9 to TRBJ1-4, with TRBD1 matching over 10 bases. CDR1 and CDR2 from the germline V gene are SEHNR and FQNEAQ (reference sequence). Trimming took 5 bases from V and 8 from J; bases not matched to a gene: 5. This CDR3 comprises 14 residues. CDR3 amino acids: CASSPGQGWEKLFF. The CDR3 DNA reads TGTGCCAGCAGCCCGGGACAGGGGTGGGAAAAACTGTTTTTT.

The DNA of the CDR3 is TGTGCCAGCAGTTATGTGGGGAGAGGTGAAGCTTTCTTT. Translated, it gives CASSYVGRGEAFF. V and J are TRBV6-5 and TRBJ1-1; no definite D call. This CDR3 is built from 13 residues. The germline gives CDR1 MNHEY, CDR2 SVGAGI. The V end was cut by 3 bases, the J end by 7 bases, with 12 bases between.

The chain is built from TRBV5-1 and TRBJ1-1, with a weak D call TRBD1 (6 bases). Between the trimmed V and J ends, which lost 2 bases and 4 bases, there was a span of 12 bases. Germline V lookup: CDR1 SGHRS, CDR2 YFSETQ. The CDR3 loop spans 14 amino acids. The CDR3 region has the DNA TGCGCCAGCAGCTTAGCCCACAGGGCCACTGAAGCTTTCTTT. Protein: CASSLAHRATEAFF. Together with reference TRBV5-1 and TRBJ1-1, the CDR3 gives the full variable domain: KAGVTQTPRYLIKTRGQQVTLSCSPISGHRSVSWYQQTPGQGLQFLFEYFSETQRNKGNFPGRFSGRQFSNSRSEMNVSTLELGDSALYLCASSLAHRATEAFFGQGTRLTVV.

The rearrangement links TRBV19 to TRBJ1-3; maybe TRBD1 (5 bases). The germline V and J ends were trimmed by 7 bases and 4 bases, with 11 bases remaining between them. Germline V lookup: CDR1 LNHDA, CDR2 SQIVND (reference sequence). This CDR3 contains 13 residues. In DNA, the CDR3 is TGTGCCAGTAAACGACAGTGGGGAAACACCATATATTTT. Translated, it gives CASKRQWGNTIYF.

The CDR3 DNA reads as TGTGCCAGCAGCTTCGGCAGGGTCAATCAGCCCCAGCATTTT. Translation: CASSFGRVNQPQHF. This rearrangement joins TRBV6-1 to TRBJ1-5, with a tentative D call TRBD1 (5 bases). Germline CDR1 and CDR2: MNHNS and SASEGT. CDR3 length: 14 residues. With 6 bases removed from V and 3 bases from J, the gap between germline ends came to 12 bases.

V is TRBV6-5 and J is TRBJ2-6; D gene uncertain. Germline-derived CDR1 and CDR2 are MNHEY and SVGAGI. The germline V and J ends were trimmed by 5 bases and 0 bases, with 8 bases remaining between them. The CDR3 extends over 15 amino acids. The CDR3 loop reads CASSPSVSGANVLTF. CDR3 nucleotide sequence: TGTGCCAGCAGTCCCTCGGTCTCTGGGGCCAACGTCCTGACTTTC.

The genes are TRBV5-1 and TRBJ2-7, with 7 bases aligning to TRBD1. The ends lost 2 bases at V and 3 bases at J; junction bases unmatched: 5. Germline-derived CDR1 and CDR2 are SGHRS and YFSETQ. The CDR3 extends over 14 amino acids. CDR3 nucleotide sequence: TGCGCCAGCAGCTTCCGACAGGGTGTCTACGAGCAGTACTTC. Its protein is CASSFRQGVYEQYF.

The chain employs TRBV7-6 and TRBJ2-2; a possible D gene is TRBD1 (6 bases). The germline V gene encodes CDR1 SGHVS and CDR2 FNYEAQ. The CDR3 runs to 15 residues. Trimming stripped 4 bases from V and 0 bases from J, with 9 bases between. The CDR3 nucleotides read TGTGCCAGCAGCTACGGGACAACGAACACCGGGGAGCTGTTTTTT. Amino acids: CASSYGTTNTGELFF.

The chain couples TRBV28 to TRBJ1-3, with D possibly being TRBD1 (6 bases). CDR1 and CDR2 from the germline V gene are MDHEN and SYDVKM. This CDR3 is 14 amino acids long. V shed 6 bases and J shed 0 bases, with 9 bases lying between them. CDR3 bases: TGTGCCAGCAGCCTAGGGGGCTCTGGAAACACCATATATTTT. It translates to CASSLGGSGNTIYF.

V usage is TRBV5-6 and J usage is TRBJ2-2; 7 nucleotides match TRBD1. Per germline, CDR1 SGHDT and CDR2 YYEEEE. The CDR3 totals 14 residues. With 2 bases clipped from V and 5 bases from J, the junction kept 3 bases outside the gene matches. The CDR3 loop is CASSFPGGTGELFF. DNA for the CDR3: TGTGCCAGCAGCTTCCCAGGGGGAACCGGGGAGCTGTTTTTT.

The chain joins TRBV6-1 to TRBJ2-7; D perhaps matches TRBD1 (8 bases). Germline lookup yields CDR1 MNHNS and CDR2 SASEGT. The ends were cut back, 5 bases at V and 4 bases at J, with 12 bases in the middle. The CDR3 runs 13 residues. DNA for the CDR3: TGTGCCAGCAGTACAGGGGGGGGATACGAGCAGTACTTC. As protein: CASSTGGGYEQYF.

The V and J genes are TRBV30 and TRBJ2-5; maybe TRBD2 (6 bases). The DNA end lines up better with TRBJ2-7; the J call may be wrong. Germline assignment: CDR1 GTSNPN and CDR2 SVGIG (reference sequence). CDR3 size: 13 residues. CDR3 in amino acids: CAWSSGAGYEQYF. The CDR3 coding sequence is TGTGCCTGGAGTAGCGGAGCGGGCTACGAGCAGTACTTC.

The rearrangement joins TRBV5-1 to TRBJ1-1, with TRBD1 matching 9 bases. Germline V CDR1 and CDR2: SGHRS, YFSETQ. Germline trimming cut 0 bases from V and 0 bases from J; bases unmatched to any gene: 6. The CDR3 consists of 17 residues. As DNA, the CDR3 is TGCGCCAGCAGCTTGGGAGGACAGGGGTCGATGAACACTGAAGCTTTCTTT. Its translation: CASSLGGQGSMNTEAFF.